These 31 T cell receptor beta chains were all obtained from the same sample, sequenced in a study of siplizumab effects on memory and regulatory T cells (dated by TCRdb to the late 2010s). Libraries were constructed by the immunoSEQ multiplex PCR assay. In TCRdb, the immuneACCESS table is reduced to in-frame sequences with V and J assigned. These tables do not hold every clone; where another copy was compared, an unresolved V gene accounts for under half, and the others remain unexplained. The sample has about 100,000 clones on record, about 95% of them singletons. The ten largest account for approximately 1.5% of the sample. The specimen sequenced was non-Treg CD4+ T cells sorted from blood. Taken with the paper, the label for cell subset or site translates to: FACS-sorted unstimulated CD4+ non-regulatory T cells. These receptors were collected from a human donor in good health.

The chain employs TRBV7-9 and TRBJ1-1; 7 nucleotides match TRBD1. Per germline, CDR1 SEHNR and CDR2 FQNEAQ (reference sequence). The CDR3 is 13 amino acids. V shed 3 bases, J shed 7 bases, and the junction held 5 bases outside the gene matches. The CDR3 DNA follows: TGTGCCAGCAGCTTTGTGGGGGACAGTGAAGCTTTCTTT. Its translation is CASSFVGDSEAFF.

The chain employs TRBV25-1 and TRBJ1-5; 7 nucleotides align to TRBD1. Per germline, CDR1 MGHDK and CDR2 SYGVNS. V was clipped by 6 bases and J by 3 bases; unmatched bases: 5. The CDR3 covers 14 residues. The CDR3 DNA reads TGTGCCAGCAGATCGACAGGGAACAATCAGCCCCAGCATTTT. The encoded protein is CASRSTGNNQPQHF.

The V gene is TRBV28, the J gene TRBJ2-5, with D maybe TRBD2 (5 bases). CDR3 size: 20 residues. Germline values: CDR1 MDHEN, CDR2 SYDVKM. V lost 3 bases to trimming and J lost 1 base, with 27 bases between them. CDR3 bases: TGTGCCAGCAGTTTTGAGGTAGCGTTGCTACCCCCTGGGCCCCAAGAGACCCAGTACTTC. Its translation: CASSFEVALLPPGPQETQYF.

V gene TRBV21-1 combines with J gene TRBJ1-2; TRBD1, as called in the table, went unchecked against the DNA. TRBV21-1 is reported as a pseudogene. This CDR3 has 16 amino acids. CDR3 sequence: CASSKVGASANYGYTF. In DNA, the CDR3 is TGTGCCAGCAGCAAAGTTGGGGCATCAGCTAACTATGGCTACACCTTC.

CDR3 DNA: TGCGCCAGCAGGGGGACTAGCGACTACGAGCAGTACTTC. Protein sequence: CASRGTSDYEQYF. The chain recombines TRBV10-1 with TRBJ2-7; 10 positions match TRBD2. The CDR3 is 13 residues long. CDR1 WNHNN and CDR2 SYGVQD come from the germline V gene (reference sequence). Trimming cost V 6 bases and J 3 bases; bases outside gene matches: 2.

The genes are TRBV9 and TRBJ2-7; no reliable D call. V was cut by 0 bases and J by 3 bases, with 4 bases left in between. The CDR3 sequence is 12 residues long. Germline CDR1 is SGDLS and CDR2 is YYNGEE. CDR3: CASSVGDYEQYF. For the CDR3, the DNA is TGTGCCAGCAGCGTAGGGGACTACGAGCAGTACTTC. Supplemented by reference TRBV9 and TRBJ2-7, the full variable domain reads DSGVTQTPKHLITATGQRVTLRCSPRSGDLSVYWYQQSLDQGLQFLIQYYNGEERAKGNILERFSAQQFPDLHSELNLSSLELGDSALYFCASSVGDYEQYFGPGTRLTVT.

This chain links TRBV5-1 with TRBJ2-2, with D unresolved. Between the trimmed V and J ends, which lost 0 bases and 5 bases, there was a span of 11 bases. CDR3 size: 15 residues. Germline V lookup: CDR1 SGHRS, CDR2 YFSETQ. CDR3 nucleotide sequence: TGCGCCAGCAGCTTGGGGTCGGTGGGTACCGGGGAGCTGTTTTTT. This gives the protein CASSLGSVGTGELFF.

This clone appeared once. The chain is built from TRBV28 and TRBJ2-1, with TRBD2 identical over 12 bases. Germline V gives CDR1 MDHEN, CDR2 SYDVKM. With V trimmed by 5 bases and J by 10 bases, 6 bases remained unmatched. The CDR3 is made up of 14 amino acids. This CDR3 reads CASSLGLAGTEQFF. The CDR3 DNA reads TGTGCCAGCAGTCTCGGACTAGCGGGAACCGAGCAGTTCTTC.

The J gene is TRBJ2-5, the V gene TRBV5-8; perhaps TRBD1 as D (6 bases). The CDR3 has 14 amino acids. V lost 1 base to trimming and J lost 4 bases, with 11 bases between them. Germline lookup yields CDR1 SGHTS and CDR2 YDEGEE. For the CDR3, the DNA is TGTGCCAGCAGCTTGAGGTTGACAGGAGAGACCCAGTACTTC. It translates to CASSLRLTGETQYF.

The V and J genes are TRBV4-2 and TRBJ1-4; maybe TRBD1 (5 bases). Germline V CDR1 and CDR2: LGHNA, YNFKEQ. The CDR3 length is 15 residues. V shed 6 bases and J shed 11 bases, with 22 bases lying between them. This CDR3 is CASSLKYDRREKLFF. In DNA form, the CDR3 reads TGTGCCAGCAGTCTTAAATACGACAGAAGAGAGAAACTGTTTTTT.

This chain uses TRBV10-3 with TRBJ1-1, with 9 bases matching TRBD1. The V gene end was trimmed by 2 bases and the J gene end by 0 bases; junction bases not matched to a gene: 7. CDR3 length: 17 amino acids. Germline CDR1 is ENHRY and CDR2 is SYGVKD. The DNA of the CDR3 is TGTGCCATCAGTGAGGGGGGGACAGGGACGGTGAACACTGAAGCTTTCTTT. Translated, it gives CAISEGGTGTVNTEAFF.

V usage is TRBV5-1 and J usage is TRBJ2-7; 8 positions agree with TRBD1. The germline CDR1 and CDR2 sequences are SGHRS and YFSETQ. V trimming: 3 bases; J trimming: 4 bases; junction bases outside the gene matches: 9. CDR3 length equals 15 residues. The CDR3: CASSSLQGGAYEQYF. CDR3 nucleotide sequence: TGCGCCAGCAGCTCCCTACAGGGGGGTGCATACGAGCAGTACTTC.

The rearrangement joins TRBV6-5 to TRBJ2-2; the D is unclear. CDR3 length: 16 amino acids. Germline assignment: CDR1 MNHEY and CDR2 SVGAGI. Trimming removed 0 bases at V and 5 bases at J, with 13 bases between. CDR3 loop: CASSYSLVGKTGELFF. The DNA of the CDR3 is TGTGCCAGCAGTTACTCGCTGGTCGGCAAGACCGGGGAGCTGTTTTTT.

The rearrangement joins TRBV7-3 to TRBJ2-5; 7 nucleotides agree with TRBD1. Germline V gene sequence: CDR1 SGHTA, CDR2 FQGTGA. The CDR3 consists of 15 residues. Trimming at V came to 5 bases and at J to 2 bases, leaving 8 bases not matched to a gene. CDR3 DNA: TGTGCCAGCAGCACGACCGGGACAGCACAAGAGACCCAGTACTTC. It specifies CASSTTGTAQETQYF.

The chain is built from TRBV5-4 and TRBJ2-5, with 12 positions matching TRBD1. With V trimmed by 7 bases and J by 4 bases, 11 bases remained unmatched. Germline CDR1 and CDR2: SGHNT and YYREEE (reference sequence). The CDR3 spans 16 residues. The CDR3 protein is CASGLGTGGKAETQYF. CDR3 DNA sequence: TGTGCCAGCGGACTCGGGACAGGGGGCAAGGCAGAGACCCAGTACTTC.

As regards this clone: Compared with germline, one end of the junction differs, possibly owing to a read error. The chain uses TRBV11-3 and TRBJ2-3, with a possible D match to TRBD2 (5 bases). The CDR3 extends over 13 amino acids. The V gene's germline CDR1 is SGHNT and CDR2 YENEEA. Written as DNA, the CDR3 is TGTGCCGGCAGCTTAGAAAACGGGAATACGCAGTATTTT. It encodes CAGSLENGNTQYF.

This chain joins TRBV18 and TRBJ2-1; 8 bases are a match to TRBD1. The CDR3 loop spans 15 amino acids. Per germline, CDR1 KGHSH and CDR2 LQKENI. V gave up 3 bases and J gave up 0 bases; unmatched junction bases: 1. The CDR3 nucleotides are TGTGCCAGCTCACCCGACAGGGGCTCCTACAATGAGCAGTTCTTC. Translated, it gives CASSPDRGSYNEQFF.

This sequence joins TRBV10-3 and TRBJ2-5; 11 bases agree with TRBD2. V lost 0 bases and J lost 6; bases outside the gene matches: 9. Germline V gene data show CDR1 as ENHRY and CDR2 as SYGVKD. The CDR3 consists of 17 residues. In DNA form, the CDR3 reads TGTGCCATCAGTGAGTCGAACGTAGCGGGAGGGCTTAAGACCCAGTACTTC. Translated, it gives CAISESNVAGGLKTQYF.

The chain carries TRBV6-6 and TRBJ2-5; either TRBD1 or TRBD2 may supply D (5 bases each). The DNA matches TRBJ2-7 better at its end, which makes the J call doubtful. From germline, CDR1 is MNHNY and CDR2 SVGAGI (reference sequence). The CDR3 is 14 amino acids. The CDR3 bases are TGTGCCAGCAGATCCGGGACCAAGACCTACGAGCAGTACTTC. It encodes CASRSGTKTYEQYF.

A note on this clone: At one end the junction does not follow the germline gene, possibly because of a read error. The chain combines TRBV2 with TRBJ2-3; 10 bases are a match to TRBD2. The CDR3 totals 18 residues. Germline lookup yields CDR1 SNHLY and CDR2 FYNNEI. The CDR3 here is CASSEALKSSGSKDTQYF. The CDR3 bases are TGTGCCAGCAGTGAAGCGCTTAAGTCTAGCGGGAGCAAAGATACGCAGTATTTT.

The chain combines TRBV6-4 with TRBJ2-1; D unresolved. The V gene's germline CDR1 is MRHNA and CDR2 SNTAGT. Trimming stripped 4 bases from V and 6 bases from J, with 4 bases between. The CDR3 covers 11 residues. The CDR3 DNA sequence: TGTGCCAGCAGTGCGGGCAATGAGCAGTTCTTC. Protein: CASSAGNEQFF.

This chain joins TRBV5-1 and TRBJ1-2, with a tentative D call TRBD1 (6 bases). V gave up 0 bases and J gave up 4 bases, with 13 bases separating them. There are 15 residues in the CDR3. The germline V gene encodes CDR1 SGHRS and CDR2 YFSETQ. The DNA of the CDR3 is TGCGCCAGCAGCTTGGAGGCCAGGGGATCCTATGGCTACACCTTC. Translated: CASSLEARGSYGYTF.

The chain carries TRBV5-1 and TRBJ2-1, with D possibly being TRBD2 (6 bases). The CDR3 has 13 amino acids. Trimming shortened V by 4 bases and J by 5 bases, and 10 bases separated the two germline ends. The V gene's germline CDR1 is SGHRS and CDR2 YFSETQ. CDR3 amino acids: CASSSRTNNEQFF. CDR3 DNA sequence: TGCGCCAGCAGCAGTCGGACTAACAATGAGCAGTTCTTC.

J is TRBJ2-7 and V is TRBV2; tentative D call: TRBD2 (6 bases). The CDR3 spans 11 residues. Germline CDR1 reads SNHLY; CDR2 reads FYNNEI. The ends were cut back, 8 bases at V and 3 bases at J, with 8 bases in the middle. As DNA, the CDR3 is TGTGCCAGCTGGAGGGTCTACGAGCAGTACTTC. Residues: CASWRVYEQYF.

The chain is built from TRBV6-6 and TRBJ1-4; D is ambiguous. Germline V gene data show CDR1 as MNHNY and CDR2 as SVGAGI (reference sequence). The CDR3 length is 12 residues. The V end lost 5 bases, the J end lost 5 bases, and 6 bases lay between the germline ends. Here the CDR3 reads CASSLTNEKLFF. The CDR3 DNA is TGTGCCAGCAGTCTCACGAATGAAAAACTGTTTTTT.

The chain employs TRBV4-1 and TRBJ2-1; a possible D gene is TRBD1 (6 bases). Deletions cut 0 bases from V and 1 base from J, with 19 bases between. This CDR3 region has 19 residues. CDR1 MGHRA and CDR2 YSYEKL come from the germline V gene. DNA of the CDR3: TGCGCCAGCAGCCAAGATAGGACCCCCGACAGGAGATCCTACAATGAGCAGTTCTTC. It codes for CASSQDRTPDRRSYNEQFF.

The rearrangement uses TRBV4-1 and TRBJ2-5; TRBD2 aligns across 9 bases. The J call may be wrong; the DNA end is better matched by TRBJ2-7. The CDR3 contains 17 residues. In germline, CDR1 is MGHRA, CDR2 YSYEKL. CDR3 sequence reads: CASSQEGAGGPFGEQYF. The DNA for the CDR3 is TGCGCCAGCAGCCAAGAAGGGGCGGGAGGGCCGTTTGGCGAGCAGTACTTC.

DNA of the CDR3: TGTGCCAGCAGTGAAGCCGGGAGAATGACCATATATTTT. Translated: CASSEAGRMTIYF. The chain recombines TRBV2 with TRBJ1-3; no clear D gene. This CDR3 spans 13 amino acids. From germline, CDR1 is SNHLY and CDR2 FYNNEI. V was pared by 0 bases and J by 10 bases, with 10 bases between.

The J gene is TRBJ2-5, the V gene TRBV2; no clear D. Looked up from germline, CDR1 is SNHLY and CDR2 is FYNNEI. Trimming took off 6 bases at V and 2 bases at J, with 13 bases between the two ends. The CDR3 length is 14 residues. The chain's CDR3 is CASSETRSQETQYF. As DNA, the CDR3 is TGTGCCAGCAGCGAAACCCGGAGTCAAGAGACCCAGTACTTC.

The chain carries TRBV6-4 and TRBJ2-3, with 14 positions matching TRBD2. Trimming took 4 bases from V and 5 from J; bases not matched to a gene: 8. This CDR3 spans 17 amino acids. CDR1 and CDR2 from the germline V gene are MRHNA and SNTAGT. CDR3 sequence: CASSALGLAGGRDTQYF. The CDR3 DNA reads TGTGCCAGCAGTGCTCTTGGACTAGCGGGAGGAAGAGATACGCAGTATTTT.

The V gene is TRBV14, the J gene TRBJ2-3; 11 bases fit TRBD2. This CDR3 comprises 16 residues. The V gene end was trimmed by 2 bases and the J gene end by 2 bases; junction bases not matched to a gene: 3. Germline V gene sequence: CDR1 SGHDN, CDR2 FVKESK. The CDR3 is CASSQHSGRDTDTQYF. The CDR3 DNA follows: TGTGCCAGCAGCCAACATAGCGGGAGGGACACAGATACGCAGTATTTT.